The 20 T cell receptor beta chains given below trace back to one sample, sequenced in a study of cytomegalovirus exposure and HLA in healthy donors (dated 2017 in TCRdb). The library was obtained by the immunoSEQ multiplex PCR assay. A mixture of 60 forward primers for TCR Vbeta segments and 13 reverse primers for TCR Jbeta segments was used in the multiplex PCR. TCRdb limited this immuneACCESS table to in-frame rearrangements with V and J called. A share of clones is missing; checked studies link under half to unresolved V genes, and the rest is unexplained. A total of some 200,000 clones appear in this sample, over 65% of them only once. Of the sample, 0.63% falls within the top ten clones. The specimen sequenced was PBMCs. These receptors were obtained from a man aged 18 to 29 in good health and CMV-seronegative.

The chain uses TRBV4-1 and TRBJ2-2; D gene uncertain. The length of the CDR3 is 16 residues. Looked up from germline, CDR1 is MGHRA and CDR2 is YSYEKL. Trimming left V 4 bases short and J 0 bases short, with 12 bases between. CDR3 in DNA: TGCGCCAGCAGCCCCAAAGCAATCTCGAACACCGGGGAGCTGTTTTTT. Protein sequence: CASSPKAISNTGELFF.

The sample holds a few counts of this clone. This chain uses TRBV2 with TRBJ1-1, with D tentatively TRBD1 (5 bases). CDR1 is SNHLY and CDR2 is FYNNEI in the germline V gene. The CDR3 runs 13 residues. Trimming left V 3 bases short and J 5 bases short, with 10 bases between. CDR3 bases: TGTGCCAGCAGTGAGGCGGGGACGACTGAAGCTTTCTTT. Translating gives CASSEAGTTEAFF.

The J gene is TRBJ2-3, the V gene TRBV28, with 9 bases that match TRBD2. The germline V gene encodes CDR1 MDHEN and CDR2 SYDVKM. Germline trimming cut 6 bases from V and 3 bases from J; bases unmatched to any gene: 10. CDR3 length: 16 residues. The CDR3: CASSPYSGSLTDTQYF. In nucleotides, the CDR3 is TGTGCCAGCAGCCCATATAGCGGGAGTTTGACAGATACGCAGTATTTT.

The chain couples TRBV6-5 to TRBJ1-5, with TRBD1 matching 7 bases. The CDR3 runs to 16 residues. The J segment lost 0 bases and the V segment lost 0 bases, leaving 2 bases of the junction unmatched. Germline V gene sequence: CDR1 MNHEY, CDR2 SVGAGI. The CDR3 is CASSYSGQYSNQPQHF. In DNA, the CDR3 is TGTGCCAGCAGTTACTCGGGACAGTATAGCAATCAGCCCCAGCATTTT.

The genes are TRBV11-2 and TRBJ2-1; 10 nucleotides align to TRBD2. Germline CDR1 is SGHAT and CDR2 is FQNNGV. The trim removed 5 bases at V and 7 bases at J, leaving 8 bases unmatched. The CDR3 is made up of 15 amino acids. CDR3 sequence reads: CASSTLAGVGNEQFF. The CDR3, as DNA: TGTGCCAGCAGCACCCTAGCGGGAGTGGGGAATGAGCAGTTCTTC.

The gene calls are TRBV28 and TRBJ2-1, with 8 positions matching TRBD2. The length of the CDR3 is 16 residues. V lost 5 bases, J lost 0 bases, and 6 bases stayed unmatched. Germline CDR1 MDHEN, CDR2 SYDVKM. The CDR3 DNA sequence: TGTGCCAGCAGTACGACTAGCGCGAACTCCTACAATGAGCAGTTCTTC. Translated: CASSTTSANSYNEQFF.

This sequence joins TRBV18 and TRBJ2-2; a weak D match, TRBD2 (6 bases). Trimming pared 0 bases from V and 11 bases from J, leaving 13 bases between. The germline gives CDR1 KGHSH, CDR2 LQKENI. The CDR3 is 14 amino acids. The CDR3: CASSPPRGGLELFF. The CDR3 DNA reads as TGTGCCAGCTCACCACCGAGGGGAGGACTTGAGCTGTTTTTT.

The chain couples TRBV2 to TRBJ2-3; weak D call: TRBD2 (6 bases). The V and J ends lost 0 bases and 6 bases respectively, with 10 bases between them. The CDR3 totals 14 residues. Per the germline V gene, CDR1 is SNHLY and CDR2 is FYNNEI. The CDR3 DNA reads TGTGCCAGCAGTGAAGCGGTCAGCGGGGATACGCAGTATTTT. It codes for CASSEAVSGDTQYF. The variable domain in full, completed from reference TRBV2 and TRBJ2-3, reads EPEVTQTPSHQVTQMGQEVILRCVPISNHLYFYWYRQILGQKVEFLVSFYNNEISEKSEIFDDQFSVERPDGSNFTLKIRSTKLEDSAMYFCASSEAVSGDTQYFGPGTRLTVL.

This chain connects TRBV18 to TRBJ2-3, with 9 bases that match TRBD2. The V segment lost 3 bases and the J segment 5 bases; nucleotides outside the gene matches: 6. CDR1 KGHSH and CDR2 LQKENI come from the germline V gene. The CDR3 is 15 amino acids. CDR3 sequence: CASSPEAAGGDTQYF. The DNA for the CDR3 is TGTGCCAGCTCACCGGAGGCAGCGGGGGGAGATACGCAGTATTTT.

This clone was detected only a few times. This chain connects TRBV9 to TRBJ1-3; D is unclear. Per germline, CDR1 SGDLS and CDR2 YYNGEE. The length of the CDR3 is 15 residues. V shed 0 bases and J shed 0 bases, with 7 bases lying between them. The CDR3 loop is CASSVDASSGNTIYF. The CDR3 DNA sequence: TGTGCCAGCAGCGTAGACGCCAGCTCTGGAAACACCATATATTTT. The entire variable domain, with the rest obtained from reference TRBV9 and TRBJ1-3, is as follows: DSGVTQTPKHLITATGQRVTLRCSPRSGDLSVYWYQQSLDQGLQFLIQYYNGEERAKGNILERFSAQQFPDLHSELNLSSLELGDSALYFCASSVDASSGNTIYFGEGSWLTVV.

The V gene is TRBV7-9, the J gene TRBJ2-7; 9 bases fit TRBD2. The germline CDR1 and CDR2 sequences are SEHNR and FQNEAQ (reference sequence). The V gene end was trimmed by 5 bases and the J gene end by 1 base; junction bases not matched to a gene: 6. The CDR3 spans 15 residues. The CDR3 is CASSPRLAVSYEQYF. The CDR3 bases are TGTGCCAGCAGCCCAAGACTAGCGGTATCCTACGAGCAGTACTTC.

This clone came up once. This rearrangement joins TRBV7-9 to TRBJ1-1, with no clear D. Trimming took off 1 base at V and 0 bases at J, with 15 bases between the two ends. CDR1 and CDR2 (germline): SEHNR, FQNEAQ (reference sequence). This CDR3 has 17 residues. CDR3 amino acids: CASSLDHGGSMNTEAFF. The CDR3, as DNA: TGTGCCAGCAGCTTAGATCATGGAGGATCCATGAACACTGAAGCTTTCTTT.

The V call is TRBV5-8, the J call TRBJ1-3; D not resolved. Trimming shortened V by 4 bases and J by 0 bases, and 11 bases separated the two germline ends. The CDR3 spans 15 residues. Germline lookup yields CDR1 SGHTS and CDR2 YDEGEE. The CDR3 coding sequence is TGTGCCAGCAGCCCGGGAGGTACCTCTGGAAACACCATATATTTT. It translates to CASSPGGTSGNTIYF. The whole variable domain, remainder taken from reference TRBV5-8 and TRBJ1-3, is EAGVTQSPTHLIKTRGQQATLRCSPISGHTSVYWYQQALGLGLQFLLWYDEGEERNRGNFPPRFSGRQFPNYSSELNVNALELEDSALYLCASSPGGTSGNTIYFGEGSWLTVV.

The CDR3 sequence is CASSLGGRANYGYTF. CDR3 coding DNA: TGTGCCAGCAGCTTGGGAGGGAGAGCTAACTATGGCTACACCTTC. This chain joins TRBV5-6 and TRBJ1-2, with D hard to call. The CDR3 has 15 amino acids. The V end lost 0 bases, the J end lost 0 bases, and 9 bases lay between the germline ends. Germline CDR1 reads SGHDT; CDR2 reads YYEEEE.

This chain uses TRBV9 with TRBJ2-1; 9 bases are shared with TRBD1. Germline V gives CDR1 SGDLS, CDR2 YYNGEE. This CDR3 contains 19 residues. The V and J ends lost 4 bases and 0 bases, in that order; junction bases with no gene match: 14. CDR3 nucleotides: TGTGCCAGCAGCCCCTACGACAGGGGGGGATTTAGCTCCTACAATGAGCAGTTCTTC. This gives the protein CASSPYDRGGFSSYNEQFF.

The chain joins TRBV30 to TRBJ2-5; 10 nucleotides match TRBD1. CDR1 is GTSNPN and CDR2 is SVGIG in the germline V gene (reference sequence). V lost 5 bases to trimming and J lost 4 bases; unmatched junction nucleotides: 4. The CDR3 has 13 amino acids. The CDR3 DNA sequence: TGTGCCTGGGACAGGGGGCGCGGAGAGACCCAGTACTTC. The encoded protein is CAWDRGRGETQYF.

Of note for this clone: Other DNA sequences within the sample encode an identical CDR3. This rearrangement joins TRBV19 to TRBJ2-5; TRBD1 aligns across 8 bases. CDR3 size: 13 residues. V shed 5 bases, J shed 2 bases, and the junction held 1 base outside the gene matches. Germline CDR1 and CDR2: LNHDA and SQIVND (reference sequence). The CDR3 protein is CASSGTGQETQYF. The CDR3 DNA follows: TGTGCCAGTAGTGGGACAGGACAAGAGACCCAGTACTTC.

The chain employs TRBV19 and TRBJ2-6; D is uncertain. With 1 base removed from V and 0 bases from J, the gap between germline ends came to 7 bases. This CDR3 contains 16 residues. Germline assignment: CDR1 LNHDA and CDR2 SQIVND (reference sequence). The CDR3 nucleotides read TGTGCCAGTAGTATAGCGCTAGTCTCTGGGGCCAACGTCCTGACTTTC. Translated, it gives CASSIALVSGANVLTF.

J is TRBJ1-2 and V is TRBV6-1; TRBD1 agrees at 7 bases. This CDR3 contains 15 residues. Germline V gene data show CDR1 as MNHNS and CDR2 as SASEGT. With 4 bases clipped from V and 2 bases from J, the junction kept 7 bases outside the gene matches. CDR3 sequence (DNA): TGTGCCAGCAGTGTAACAGGGGCTTCAAACTATGGCTACACCTTC. Its translation: CASSVTGASNYGYTF.

In this sample, this clone turned up a few times. Germline is not matched at one junction end, which may reflect a read error. The V call is TRBV6-8, the J call TRBJ2-2; D is undetermined. The germline gives CDR1 MNHGY, CDR2 SAAAGT. The CDR3 runs 12 residues. DNA for the CDR3: TGTGCCAGCAGTTACAACATCGGGGAGCTGTTTTTT. Translation: CASSYNIGELFF.